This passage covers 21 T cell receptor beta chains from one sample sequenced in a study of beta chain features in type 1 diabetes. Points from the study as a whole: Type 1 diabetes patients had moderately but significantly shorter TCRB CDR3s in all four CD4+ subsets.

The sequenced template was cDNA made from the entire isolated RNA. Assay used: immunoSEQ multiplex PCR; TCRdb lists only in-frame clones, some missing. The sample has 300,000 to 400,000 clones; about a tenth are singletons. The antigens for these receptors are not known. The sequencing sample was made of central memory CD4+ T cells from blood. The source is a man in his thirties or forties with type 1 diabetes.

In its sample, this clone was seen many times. The CDR3 coding sequence is TGTGCCAGCTCCTCGGACGGTCCGAACACTGAAGCTTTCTTT. This encodes CASSSDGPNTEAFF. This chain connects TRBV11-3 to TRBJ1-1, with D unresolved. Germline V gives CDR1 SGHNT, CDR2 YENEEA. Trimming removed 8 bases from V and 1 base from J, with 14 bases in between. The CDR3 length is 14 residues.

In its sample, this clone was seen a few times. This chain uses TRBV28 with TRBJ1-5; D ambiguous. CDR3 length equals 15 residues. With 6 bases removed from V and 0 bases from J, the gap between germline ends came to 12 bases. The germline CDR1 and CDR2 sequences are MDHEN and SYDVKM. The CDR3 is CASSPVRISNQPQHF. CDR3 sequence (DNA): TGTGCCAGCAGCCCGGTTAGGATTAGCAATCAGCCCCAGCATTTT. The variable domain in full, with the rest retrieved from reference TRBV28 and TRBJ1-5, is DVKVTQSSRYLVKRTGEKVFLECVQDMDHENMFWYRQDPGLGLRLIYFSYDVKMKEKGDIPEGYSVSREKKERFSLILESASTNQTSMYLCASSPVRISNQPQHFGDGTRLSIL.

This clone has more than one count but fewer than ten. The CDR3 coding sequence is TGTGCCAGCAGCTTCGACAGGAGGGAGACCCAGTACTTC. This translates into CASSFDRRETQYF. The J gene is TRBJ2-5, the V gene TRBV5-6; a possible D gene is TRBD1 (6 bases). This CDR3 region has 13 residues. Germline CDR1 is SGHDT and CDR2 is YYEEEE. Deletions cut 2 bases from V and 5 bases from J, with 10 bases between.

The CDR3 reads CASNPMDRYNEQFF. The DNA of the CDR3 is TGTGCCAGCAATCCTATGGACAGATACAATGAGCAGTTCTTC. The chain couples TRBV6-5 to TRBJ2-1, with D possibly matching TRBD1 (6 bases). The germline V and J ends were trimmed by 7 bases and 4 bases, with 14 bases remaining between them. CDR3 length equals 14 residues. Germline V lookup: CDR1 MNHEY, CDR2 SVGAGI.

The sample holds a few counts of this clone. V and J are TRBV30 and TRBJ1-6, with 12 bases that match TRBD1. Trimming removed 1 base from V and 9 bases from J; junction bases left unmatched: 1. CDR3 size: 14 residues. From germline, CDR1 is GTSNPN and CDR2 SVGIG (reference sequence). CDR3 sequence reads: CAWSAGQGASPLHF. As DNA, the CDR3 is TGTGCCTGGAGTGCGGGACAGGGGGCTTCACCCCTCCACTTT.

The CDR3 sequence: CPFPPGGNQPQHF. CDR3 sequence (DNA): TGTCCCTTCCCCCCGGGGGGCAATCAGCCCCAGCATTTT. The chain couples TRBV21-1 to TRBJ1-5. TRBV21-1 is a pseudogene locus. The CDR3 is made up of 13 amino acids.

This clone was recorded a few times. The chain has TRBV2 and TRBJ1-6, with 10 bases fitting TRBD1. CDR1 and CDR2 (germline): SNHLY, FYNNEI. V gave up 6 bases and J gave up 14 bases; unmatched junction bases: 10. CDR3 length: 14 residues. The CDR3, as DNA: TGTGCCAGCAGAGGGACAGGGGCCTCGGCGGCCCTCCACTTT. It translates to CASRGTGASAALHF.

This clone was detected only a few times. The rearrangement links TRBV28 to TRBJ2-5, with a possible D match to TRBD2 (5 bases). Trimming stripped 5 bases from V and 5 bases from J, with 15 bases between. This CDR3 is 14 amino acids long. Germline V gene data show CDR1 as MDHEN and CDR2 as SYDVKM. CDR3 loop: CASSSGLLEETQYF. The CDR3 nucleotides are TGTGCCAGCAGTAGCGGACTCCTAGAGGAGACCCAGTACTTC.

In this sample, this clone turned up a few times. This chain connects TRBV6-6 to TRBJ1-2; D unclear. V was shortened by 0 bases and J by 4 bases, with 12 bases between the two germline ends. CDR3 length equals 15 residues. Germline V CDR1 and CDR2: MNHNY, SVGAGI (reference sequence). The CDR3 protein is CASSYSYEGGYGYTF. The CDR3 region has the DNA TGTGCCAGCAGTTACTCGTATGAGGGCGGCTATGGCTACACCTTC.

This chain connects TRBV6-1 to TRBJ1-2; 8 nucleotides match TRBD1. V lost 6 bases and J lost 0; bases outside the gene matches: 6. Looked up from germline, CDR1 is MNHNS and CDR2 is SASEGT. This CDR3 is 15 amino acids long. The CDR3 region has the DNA TGTGCCAGCAGAACCGGACAGGGAGCTAACTATGGCTACACCTTC. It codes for CASRTGQGANYGYTF.

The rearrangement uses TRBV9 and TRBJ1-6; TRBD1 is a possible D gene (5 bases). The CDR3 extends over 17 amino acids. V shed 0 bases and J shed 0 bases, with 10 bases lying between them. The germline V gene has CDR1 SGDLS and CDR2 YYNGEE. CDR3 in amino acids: CASSVEAGSSYNSPLHF. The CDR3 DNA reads TGTGCCAGCAGCGTAGAAGCAGGGAGCTCCTATAATTCACCCCTCCACTTT.

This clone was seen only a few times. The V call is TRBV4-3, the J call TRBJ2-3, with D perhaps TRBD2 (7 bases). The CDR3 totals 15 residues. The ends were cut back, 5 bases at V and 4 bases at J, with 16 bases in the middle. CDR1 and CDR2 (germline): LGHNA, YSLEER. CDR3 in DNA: TGCGCCAGCAGCTCTCTCGGGGGGCGGGCAGATACGCAGTATTTT. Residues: CASSSLGGRADTQYF.

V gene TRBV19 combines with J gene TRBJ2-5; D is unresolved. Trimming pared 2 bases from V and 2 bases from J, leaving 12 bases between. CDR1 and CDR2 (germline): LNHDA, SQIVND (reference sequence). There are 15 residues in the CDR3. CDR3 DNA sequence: TGTGCCAGTAGTATACGGCTACTCCAACAAGAGACCCAGTACTTC. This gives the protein CASSIRLLQQETQYF.

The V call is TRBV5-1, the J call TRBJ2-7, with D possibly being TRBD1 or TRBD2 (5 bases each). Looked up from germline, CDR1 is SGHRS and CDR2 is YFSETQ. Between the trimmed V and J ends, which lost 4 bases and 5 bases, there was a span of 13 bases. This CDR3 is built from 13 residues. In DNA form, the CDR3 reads TGCGCCAGCAGCGAACCCAGGGAGAACGAGCAGTACTTC. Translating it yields CASSEPRENEQYF.

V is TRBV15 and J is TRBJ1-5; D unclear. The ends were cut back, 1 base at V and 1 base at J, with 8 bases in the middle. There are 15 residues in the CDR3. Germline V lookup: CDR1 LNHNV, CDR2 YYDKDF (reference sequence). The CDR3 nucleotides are TGTGCCACCAGCAGAGTAGTAGGCAGCAATCAGCCCCAGCATTTT. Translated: CATSRVVGSNQPQHF. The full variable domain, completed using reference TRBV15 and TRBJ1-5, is DAMVIQNPRYQVTQFGKPVTLSCSQTLNHNVMYWYQQKSSQAPKLLFHYYDKDFNNEADTPDNFQSRRPNTSFCFLDIRSPGLGDTAMYLCATSRVVGSNQPQHFGDGTRLSIL.

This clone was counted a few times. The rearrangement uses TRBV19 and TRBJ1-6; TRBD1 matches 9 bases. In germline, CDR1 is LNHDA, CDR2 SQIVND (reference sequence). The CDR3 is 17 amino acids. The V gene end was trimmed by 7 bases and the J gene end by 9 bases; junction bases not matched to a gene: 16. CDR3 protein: CASTNNGWGQGTSPLHF. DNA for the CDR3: TGTGCCAGTACCAACAACGGGTGGGGACAGGGTACTTCACCCCTCCACTTT.

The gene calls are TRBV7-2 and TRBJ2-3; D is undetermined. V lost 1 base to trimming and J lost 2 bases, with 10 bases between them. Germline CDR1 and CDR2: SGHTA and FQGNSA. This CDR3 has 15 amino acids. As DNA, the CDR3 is TGTGCCAGCAGCTTAGTCTCCGGCCCCACAGATACGCAGTATTTT. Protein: CASSLVSGPTDTQYF.

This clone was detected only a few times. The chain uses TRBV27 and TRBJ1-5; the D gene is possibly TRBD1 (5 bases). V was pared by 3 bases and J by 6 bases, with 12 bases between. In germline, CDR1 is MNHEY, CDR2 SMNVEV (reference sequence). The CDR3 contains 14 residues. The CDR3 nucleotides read TGTGCCAGCAGTTTGGTAAGGGGAAGTCAGCCCCAGCATTTT. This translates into CASSLVRGSQPQHF.

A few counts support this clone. For the CDR3, the DNA is TGTGCCAGCAGCTCGGGACAGTTAACCTACGAGCAGTACTTC. Translation: CASSSGQLTYEQYF. The chain couples TRBV7-2 to TRBJ2-7; 7 bases are shared with TRBD1. CDR1 and CDR2 from the germline V gene are SGHTA and FQGNSA. The CDR3 runs to 14 residues. V shed 4 bases and J 2 bases; nucleotides not matched to a gene: 5.

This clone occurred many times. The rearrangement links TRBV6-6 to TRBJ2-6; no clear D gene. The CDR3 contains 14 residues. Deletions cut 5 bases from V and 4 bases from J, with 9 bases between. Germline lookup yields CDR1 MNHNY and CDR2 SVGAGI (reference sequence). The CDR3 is CASSGTSGANVLTF. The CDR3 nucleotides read TGTGCCAGCAGTGGTACTTCAGGGGCCAACGTCCTGACTTTC.

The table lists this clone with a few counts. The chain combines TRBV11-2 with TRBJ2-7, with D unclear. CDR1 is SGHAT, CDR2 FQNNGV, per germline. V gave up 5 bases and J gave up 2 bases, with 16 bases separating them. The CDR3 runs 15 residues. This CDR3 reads CASSKVKGEAYEQYF. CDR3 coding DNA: TGTGCCAGCAGCAAAGTTAAGGGTGAGGCCTACGAGCAGTACTTC.